This TCR beta chain was documented in a study of T cell responses to AZD1222 COVID-19 vaccine (dated by TCRdb to the early 2020s). With respect to the entire study: TCR sequencing was performed for fewer than 250 trial participants, of whom about 200 were given two doses of AZD1222 and around 26 were given two doses of MenACWY control vaccine. Trial participants were enrolled by age into subgroups of 18-55, 56-69 and 70-plus years, and around 140, 26 and 57 TCR-sequenced participants, respectively, were included in these subgroups.

On this clone itself: Which antigen it targets is not known. Base qualities are not provided; no much larger clone lies one nucleotide away.

The time point label corresponds to: sample from adult after SARS-CoV-2 infection, after symptom onset. Two convalescent COVID-19 patients, sampled after symptom onset from adults with prior SARS-CoV-2 infection, were also TCR-sequenced for comparison. CDR1 and CDR2 were assigned from the germline V gene (reference sequence) as SEHNR and FQNEAQ. The CDR3 covers 13 residues, taking in both the cysteine and the phenylalanine. Here the CDR3 DNA is all that survives: 39 bases in frame from base 1. The CDR3 regions of human TCRbeta chains were analyzed by immunosequencing. The authors' analysis ran thus. Repertoire TCRs were matched against a reference library of SARS-CoV-2-specific TCRs generated with the MIRA antigen-specificity platform. Breadth meant the fraction of unique TCRs that were SARS-CoV-2-associated, whereas depth meant the fraction of total T cells that were SARS-CoV-2-associated. Using the MIRA data, each spike-specific TCR was assigned both to the spike region to which the TCR was reactive and to a CD4 or CD8 class. Log10-transformed breadth and depth values were compared by one-way ANOVA with Sidak's multiple comparisons tests. As stored in TCRdb, this immuneACCESS dataset retains in-frame rearrangements with V and J assigned. A fraction of the clones does not appear; measured against another copy, unresolved V genes explain less than half of the discrepancy, and the remainder lacks a known reason. The DNA gave D and trimming, while V, J and clone size come from that table. The sample records about 150,000 clones, 80% to 90% of which are singletons. Approximately 7.2% of the sample rests with the top ten.

What the authors observed across the whole study: Because no day 14 peak-response samples were available, repertoires were characterized only after the peak T cell response. Nearly half of unique spike-specific TCRs reportedly recognized epitopes outside regions mutated in the B.1.351 and B.1.1.7 variants. In the small 56-69-year group, the increase in depth fell short of significance, most likely because of low power. Conclusions about previously exposed vaccinees were limited because only 5 or 6 AZD1222 recipients were SARS-CoV-2 seropositive at baseline. Participants were mostly white British and included more females than males, and it was suggested by the authors that clonal diversity may have been underestimated. Vaccine-associated CD4 TCRs spanned the whole spike protein, with dominant responses in regions 160-218 and 743-854. Spike-specific TCR breadth and depth rose significantly after two AZD1222 doses compared with day 0 and with MenACWY recipients.

This receptor was taken from an adult who had recovered from COVID-19. Sequenced here: peripheral blood, sampled after recovery from COVID-19. The rearrangement joined TRBV7-9 to TRBJ2-3, with no reliable assignment of the D segment. The CDR3 in this case is CADGWLSTDTQYF. The nucleotide sequence reads as follows: TGTGCTGATGGGTGGCTATCCACAGATACGCAGTATTTT. The variable domain in full, with residues beyond the CDR3 obtained from the reference TRBV7-9 and TRBJ2-3 genes, is DTGVSQNPRHKITKRGQNVTFRCDPISEHNRLYWYRQTLGQGPEFLTYFQNEAQLEKSRLLSDRFSAERPKGSFSTLEIQRTEQGDSAMYLCADGWLSTDTQYFGPGTRLTVL.